Listed below are T cell receptor beta chains from one sample, sequenced in a study of CD8 T cells in ankylosing spondylitis. MiXCR was run by TCRdb on the 5' RACE reads, yielding one entry per CDR3 protein. The table includes tens of thousands of distinct CDR3 sequences, approximately 6% detected once. The sample comprised blood, either unsorted or a sorted T cell fraction (not recorded which). The receptor source for this set is a male donor with ankylosing spondylitis or in good health (not recorded which). Both conserved end residues are part of each CDR3. D genes are given only for firm matches. Not all rows give a size; the values are once, few, many and, for expanded clones, a class.

TGTGCCAGCAGCTTAAAACGTCTGAACACTGAAGCTTTCTTT,CASSLKRLNTEAFF,TRBV7-2,.,TRBJ1-1,many
TGCAGTGCTAGAGCTCCTACGGGGGTGGGGCTTCCTAACTATGGCTACACCTTC,CSARAPTGVGLPNYGYTF,TRBV20-1,.,TRBJ1-2,medium-sized
TGTGCCAGCAGCTTCCGGGACAGGGCCGGGGAGACCCAGTACTTC,CASSFRDRAGETQYF,TRBV7-6,TRBD1,TRBJ2-5,many
TGTGCCACCAAACGGGGGGGTGATCAGCCCCAGCATTTT,CATKRGGDQPQHF,TRBV6-1,.,TRBJ1-5,many
TGTGCCTTATCACCCGGGTCAAGGACCGGGGAGCTGTTTTTT,CALSPGSRTGELFF,TRBV10-3,.,TRBJ2-2,many
TGTGCCAGCAGCGGGACAGTGGCTTACGTAACCCCCCTCCACTTT,CASSGTVAYVTPLHF,TRBV9,.,TRBJ1-6,many
TGCAGCGCTGGGGCAGGGTACGACAGCCCTTTGAGGGAGCAGTACTTC,CSAGAGYDSPLREQYF,TRBV29-1,.,TRBJ2-7,many
TGCGCCAGCAGCCAAGAGTTGAGCCGGACGCCTATGGAAGGCACCATATATTTT,CASSQELSRTPMEGTIYF,TRBV4-3,.,TRBJ1-3,many
TGTGCCAGCAGTGTCTTAGCGGTCGCCTACGAGCAGTACTTC,CASSVLAVAYEQYF,TRBV28,.,TRBJ2-7,many
TGTGCCAGCACTTACCAGGGGGCGAATGAGCAGTTCTTC,CASTYQGANEQFF,TRBV7-3,TRBD1,TRBJ2-1,few
TGTGCCACCAGCAGAGTCCCCTACAGGGGTGGGAACGAGCAGTACTTC,CATSRVPYRGGNEQYF,TRBV15,TRBD1,TRBJ2-7,many
TGCAGCGTTGGGGTTTACACCTTC,CSVGVYTF,TRBV29-1,.,TRBJ1-2,many
TGCGCCAGCAGCTCCATCTGGGAGACCCAGTACTTC,CASSSIWETQYF,TRBV5-1,.,TRBJ2-5,few
TGTGCCAGCAGTGACCAGACTACGAATGAGCAGTTCTTC,CASSDQTTNEQFF,TRBV6-4,.,TRBJ2-1,many
TGTGCCAGCAGCGCGGGCTGGTCCTACAATGAGCAGTTCTTC,CASSAGWSYNEQFF,TRBV7-9,.,TRBJ2-1,many
TGCGCCAGCAGCCAAGAGTGGTCCGGGACAGGGGTAGAGACCCAGTACTTC,CASSQEWSGTGVETQYF,TRBV4-3,TRBD1,TRBJ2-5,few
TGTGCCAGCAGCCCGGACAGGGGTCTTAATCAGCCCCAGCATTTT,CASSPDRGLNQPQHF,TRBV16,TRBD1,TRBJ1-5,many
TGTGCCATCAGTGAGTCGGCGGCGTACACTGAAGCTTTCTTT,CAISESAAYTEAFF,TRBV10-3,.,TRBJ1-1,many
TGCGCCAGCAGCCAAGGAGGCGGGGGGGGCCTCTTTTTT,CASSQGGGGGLFF,TRBV4-1,TRBD2,TRBJ2-2,many
TGCAGTGCTAGAGATCTCTGGGGGAGGGCCGGGACAGATACGCAGTATTTT,CSARDLWGRAGTDTQYF,TRBV20-1,TRBD2,TRBJ2-3,medium-sized
TGTGCCAGCAGTCCCCGGCACGGGGTCACAGATACGCAGTATTTT,CASSPRHGVTDTQYF,TRBV25-1,.,TRBJ2-3,.
TGTGCCAGCAGCTTTCTGGGACAGGGGACCGAGCAGTACTTC,CASSFLGQGTEQYF,TRBV7-2,TRBD1,TRBJ2-7,many
TGCAGCGTAGGACCGACCTTACATGGCTACACCTTC,CSVGPTLHGYTF,TRBV29-1,.,TRBJ1-2,many
TGTGCCAGCAGCGAGGACGCAGAAACTGGAAACACCATATATTTT,CASSEDAETGNTIYF,TRBV2,.,TRBJ1-3,many
TGCAGCGTTGAACAGGGGGGGTATGGCTACACCTTC,CSVEQGGYGYTF,TRBV29-1,TRBD1,TRBJ1-2,.
TGTGCCAGCAGCTTAGGGGGGTCAGATCAGCCCCAGCATTTT,CASSLGGSDQPQHF,TRBV7-6,.,TRBJ1-5,many
TGCAGTGCTAGAGACTGGGATAAGGGCCACCTTTACAATGAGCAGTTCTTC,CSARDWDKGHLYNEQFF,TRBV20-1,.,TRBJ2-1,many
TGTGCCAGCAGAAATAAGGGTGGGGAGACCCAGTACTTC,CASRNKGGETQYF,TRBV12-3/TRBV12-4,.,TRBJ2-5,many
TGCGCCAGCAGCTTGGTACAGATCACAGATACGCAGTATTTT,CASSLVQITDTQYF,TRBV5-1,.,TRBJ2-3,few
TGTGCCAGCAGCCCCTCGGGGACCTACGAGCAGTACTTC,CASSPSGTYEQYF,TRBV7-9,.,TRBJ2-7,many
TGCAGTGCTAGAGATAGCGGGAGGGTCAATGAGCAGTTCTTC,CSARDSGRVNEQFF,TRBV20-1,TRBD2,TRBJ2-1,many
TGTGCCAGCAGCTTGTACACCCTCTACGAGCAGTACTTC,CASSLYTLYEQYF,TRBV7-2,.,TRBJ2-7,many
TGTGCCAGCAGGCCACCGGGTCCGGGGTCTGGCTACACCTTC,CASRPPGPGSGYTF,TRBV27,.,TRBJ1-2,many
TGTGCCAGCAGCCTAGGAGGGTGGGCCTACGAGCAGTACTTC,CASSLGGWAYEQYF,TRBV9,.,TRBJ2-7,many